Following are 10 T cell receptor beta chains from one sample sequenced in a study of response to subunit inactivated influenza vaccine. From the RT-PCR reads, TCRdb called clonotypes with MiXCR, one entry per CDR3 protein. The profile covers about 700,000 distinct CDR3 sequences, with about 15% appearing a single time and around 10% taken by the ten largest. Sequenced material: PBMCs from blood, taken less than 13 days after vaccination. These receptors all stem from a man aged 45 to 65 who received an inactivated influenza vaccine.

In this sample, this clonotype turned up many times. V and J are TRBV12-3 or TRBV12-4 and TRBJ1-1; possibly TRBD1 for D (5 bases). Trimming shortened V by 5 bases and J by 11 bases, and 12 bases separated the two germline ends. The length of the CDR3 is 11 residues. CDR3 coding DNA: TGTGCCAGCAGTCCGGGCAGGGAGGCTTTCTTT. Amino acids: CASSPGREAFF.

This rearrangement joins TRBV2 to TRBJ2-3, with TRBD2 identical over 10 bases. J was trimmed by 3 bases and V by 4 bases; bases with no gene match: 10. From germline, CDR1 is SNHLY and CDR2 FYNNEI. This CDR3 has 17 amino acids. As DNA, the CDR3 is TGTGCCAGCAGTGTTATGGGACTAGCGACCTTAACAGATACGCAGTATTTT. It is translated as CASSVMGLATLTDTQYF.

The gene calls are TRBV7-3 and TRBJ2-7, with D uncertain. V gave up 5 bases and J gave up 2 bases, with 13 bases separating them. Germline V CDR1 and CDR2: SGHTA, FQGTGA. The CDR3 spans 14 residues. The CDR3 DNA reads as TGTGCCAGCAGCATGACCCCCGGCCCCTACGAGCAGTACTTC. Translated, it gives CASSMTPGPYEQYF.

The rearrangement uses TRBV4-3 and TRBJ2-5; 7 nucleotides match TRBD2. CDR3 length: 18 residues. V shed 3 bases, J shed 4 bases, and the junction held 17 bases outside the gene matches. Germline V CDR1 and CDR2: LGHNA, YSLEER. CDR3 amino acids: CASSHRPGTIPLRETQYF. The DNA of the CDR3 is TGCGCCAGCAGCCACCGTCCCGGGACTATCCCCCTCCGAGAGACCCAGTACTTC.

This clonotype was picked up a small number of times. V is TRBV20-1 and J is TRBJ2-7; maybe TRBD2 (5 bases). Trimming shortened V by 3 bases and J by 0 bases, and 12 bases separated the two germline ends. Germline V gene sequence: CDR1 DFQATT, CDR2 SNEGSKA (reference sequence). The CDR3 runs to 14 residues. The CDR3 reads CSASLLGSSYEQYF. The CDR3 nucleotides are TGCAGTGCTAGCTTATTGGGGAGCTCCTACGAGCAGTACTTC.

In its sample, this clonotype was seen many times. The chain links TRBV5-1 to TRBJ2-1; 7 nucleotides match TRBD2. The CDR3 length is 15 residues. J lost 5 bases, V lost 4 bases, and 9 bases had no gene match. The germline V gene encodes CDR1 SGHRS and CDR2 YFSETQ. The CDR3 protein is CASSEAGKENNEQFF. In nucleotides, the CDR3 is TGCGCCAGCAGCGAAGCGGGAAAAGAGAACAATGAGCAGTTCTTC.

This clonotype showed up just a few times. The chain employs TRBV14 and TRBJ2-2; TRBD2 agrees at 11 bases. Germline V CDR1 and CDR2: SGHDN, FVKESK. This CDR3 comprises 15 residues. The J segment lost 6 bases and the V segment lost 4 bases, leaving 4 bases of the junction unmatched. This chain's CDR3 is CASSPSGRIPGELFF. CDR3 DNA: TGTGCCAGCAGCCCTAGCGGGAGGATCCCCGGGGAGCTGTTTTTT.

CDR3 nucleotides: TGTGCCATCAGTGTATCGGACTACGAGCAGTACTTC. Protein: CAISVSDYEQYF. This chain links TRBV10-3 with TRBJ2-7; no definite D call. V lost 4 bases and J lost 3, with 7 bases in between. The V gene's germline CDR1 is ENHRY and CDR2 SYGVKD. This CDR3 is 12 amino acids long.

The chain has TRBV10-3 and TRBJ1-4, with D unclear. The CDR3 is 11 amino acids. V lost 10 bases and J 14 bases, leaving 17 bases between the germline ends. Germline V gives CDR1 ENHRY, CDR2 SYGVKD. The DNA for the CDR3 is TGTGCCACCCGCTTGGCAGATAATCTGTTTTTT. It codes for CATRLADNLFF.

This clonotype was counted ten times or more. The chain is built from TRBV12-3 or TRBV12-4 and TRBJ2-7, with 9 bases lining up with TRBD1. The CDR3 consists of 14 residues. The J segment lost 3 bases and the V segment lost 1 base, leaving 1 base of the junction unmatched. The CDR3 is CASSLGDRVYEQYF. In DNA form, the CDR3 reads TGTGCCAGCAGTTTAGGGGACAGGGTCTACGAGCAGTACTTC.